This passage covers 30 T cell receptor beta chains from one sample sequenced in a study of blood T cell repertoires in COVID-19. Profiling relied on immunoSEQ multiplex PCR, and the TCRdb table lists in-frame clones only, not all of them. The data hold about 200,000 clones, with roughly 86% observed a single time. The sample taken for sequencing was peripheral blood. The source is a man between 18 and 35 years old with active or convalescent COVID-19.

CDR3 in amino acids: CASSLIGGGTEAFF. CDR3 coding DNA: TGCGCCAGCAGCTTAATAGGGGGCGGCACTGAAGCTTTCTTT. The V and J genes are TRBV5-1 and TRBJ1-1; 7 bases are a match to TRBD1. V lost 2 bases and J lost 4; bases outside the gene matches: 5. This CDR3 is built from 14 residues. Germline assignment: CDR1 SGHRS and CDR2 YFSETQ.

The chain's CDR3 is CASSLQGWYEQYF. The CDR3, as DNA: TGCGCCAGCAGCTTACAGGGGTGGTACGAGCAGTACTTC. The chain combines TRBV5-1 with TRBJ2-7, with TRBD1 identical over 7 bases. Germline loops: CDR1 SGHRS, CDR2 YFSETQ. The CDR3 runs 13 residues. J lost 4 bases, V lost 2 bases, and 3 bases had no gene match.

The chain uses TRBV6-5 and TRBJ1-5; 7 nucleotides line up with TRBD1. CDR3 length: 14 residues. V gave up 6 bases and J gave up 5 bases; unmatched junction bases: 7. CDR1 MNHEY and CDR2 SVGAGI come from the germline V gene. CDR3 residues: CASSRTGDDQPQHF. The CDR3 region has the DNA TGTGCCAGCAGCCGGACAGGCGATGATCAGCCCCAGCATTTT.

The gene calls are TRBV5-4 and TRBJ2-1; D is possibly TRBD2 (5 bases). The V gene lost 4 bases and the J gene lost 2 bases, with 13 bases spanning the gap. This CDR3 is built from 15 residues. CDR1 is SGHNT and CDR2 is YYREEE in the germline V gene (reference sequence). The CDR3 nucleotides read TGTGCCAGCAGCCCGGACCGGGGAGCCTACAATGAGCAGTTCTTC. Protein: CASSPDRGAYNEQFF. The full variable domain, completed using reference TRBV5-4 and TRBJ2-1, is ETGVTQSPTHLIKTRGQQVTLRCSSQSGHNTVSWYQQALGQGPQFIFQYYREEENGRGNFPPRFSGLQFPNYSSELNVNALELDDSALYLCASSPDRGAYNEQFFGPGTRLTVL.

V is TRBV5-8 and J is TRBJ2-1; TRBD2 agrees at 7 bases. Germline-derived CDR1 and CDR2 are SGHTS and YDEGEE. The CDR3 is made up of 16 amino acids. J gave up 0 bases and V 4 bases, and 7 bases lay outside the gene matches. The CDR3 loop reads CASSLSTSLSYNEQFF. The CDR3 DNA sequence: TGTGCCAGCAGCCTCTCGACTAGCCTCTCCTACAATGAGCAGTTCTTC.

The DNA for the CDR3 is TGTGCCAGCAGCTTAGGGATGGTTTGGGGAGCGCCCATTGATGAGCAGTTCTTC. Protein product: CASSLGMVWGAPIDEQFF. The chain links TRBV7-9 to TRBJ2-1, with D possibly TRBD2 on 5 matching bases. The germline V gene has CDR1 SEHNR and CDR2 FQNEAQ (reference sequence). The CDR3 is 18 residues long. Trimming took 1 base from V and 8 from J, leaving 24 bases between them.

The chain has TRBV13 and TRBJ2-2; 12 nucleotides line up with TRBD1. Germline lookup yields CDR1 PRHDT and CDR2 FYEKMQ (reference sequence). The CDR3 contains 15 residues. The ends lost 5 bases at V and 2 bases at J; junction bases unmatched: 0. CDR3 protein: CASSGTGGNTGELFF. The CDR3 DNA sequence: TGTGCCAGCAGCGGGACAGGGGGCAACACCGGGGAGCTGTTTTTT.

Points on this clone: The sample holds other DNA sequences that translate to the same CDR3. The rearrangement uses TRBV4-1 and TRBJ1-6, with a possible D match to TRBD1 (5 bases). The CDR3 has 14 residues. Trimming cost V 0 bases and J 7 bases, with 7 bases left between them. Per the germline V gene, CDR1 is MGHRA and CDR2 is YSYEKL. The CDR3 nucleotides read TGCGCCAGCAGCCAAGATCGGGGGAATTCACCCCTCCACTTT. It codes for CASSQDRGNSPLHF.

V and J are TRBV28 and TRBJ2-1, with D tentatively TRBD2 (6 bases). The CDR3 extends over 14 amino acids. Germline loops: CDR1 MDHEN, CDR2 SYDVKM. V was cut by 4 bases and J by 9 bases, with 16 bases left in between. Here the CDR3 reads CASSSSGETGEQFF. The CDR3 DNA reads TGTGCCAGCAGTTCCTCGGGGGAGACGGGTGAGCAGTTCTTC.

Note on this clone: Relative to the germline gene, one junction end is altered; a read error may explain this. This sample includes further DNA sequences coding for the same CDR3. V gene TRBV5-1 combines with J gene TRBJ2-7; 14 bases are a match to TRBD2. The CDR3 extends over 19 amino acids. Germline V gene sequence: CDR1 SGHRS, CDR2 YFSETQ. The CDR3 sequence is CASSPGLPGTSGGPYEQYF. DNA of the CDR3: TGCGCCAGCAGCCCGGGTCTCCCCGGGACTAGCGGGGGCCCCTACGAGCAGTACTTT. The variable domain in full, completed from reference TRBV5-1 and TRBJ2-7, reads KAGVTQTPRYLIKTRGQQVTLSCSPISGHRSVSWYQQTPGQGLQFLFEYFSETQRNKGNFPGRFSGRQFSNSRSEMNVSTLELGDSALYLCASSPGLPGTSGGPYEQYFGPGTRLTVT.

V gene TRBV30 combines with J gene TRBJ2-7; TRBD2 is a possible D gene (6 bases). Trimming stripped 4 bases from V and 1 base from J, with 17 bases between. CDR1 is GTSNPN and CDR2 is SVGIG in the germline V gene (reference sequence). The CDR3 has 15 residues. In DNA form, the CDR3 reads TGTGCCTGGAAACGCCTAGGCGGGACGTCCTACGAGCAGTACTTC. As protein: CAWKRLGGTSYEQYF.

CDR3: CAWSVGGDGETQYF. The CDR3 region has the DNA TGTGCCTGGAGTGTAGGAGGGGATGGGGAGACCCAGTACTTC. The chain joins TRBV30 to TRBJ2-5, with D perhaps TRBD2 (6 bases). V shed 0 bases and J shed 5 bases, with 13 bases lying between them. CDR3 size: 14 residues. Germline lookup yields CDR1 GTSNPN and CDR2 SVGIG (reference sequence).

The chain recombines TRBV6-5 with TRBJ1-5, with D maybe TRBD1 (5 bases). V shed 6 bases and J shed 0 bases, with 12 bases lying between them. This CDR3 has 15 residues. The germline V gene has CDR1 MNHEY and CDR2 SVGAGI. CDR3 nucleotides: TGTGCCAGCAGGGACACAGCCCATAGCAATCAGCCCCAGCATTTT. Amino acids: CASRDTAHSNQPQHF.

This clone was seen once. This sequence joins TRBV19 and TRBJ2-1; maybe TRBD2 (6 bases). This CDR3 comprises 13 residues. Trimming took off 3 bases at V and 6 bases at J, with 9 bases between the two ends. Germline V gives CDR1 LNHDA, CDR2 SQIVND (reference sequence). The CDR3 here is CASSISRGNEQFF. DNA of the CDR3: TGTGCCAGTAGTATTTCGCGGGGCAATGAGCAGTTCTTC.

V and J are TRBV6-1 and TRBJ1-3, with 9 bases matching TRBD1. Germline CDR1 reads MNHNS; CDR2 reads SASEGT. The CDR3 has 15 residues. V shed 6 bases and J 0 bases; nucleotides not matched to a gene: 3. Here the CDR3 reads CASRGGQGSGNTIYF. DNA for the CDR3: TGTGCCAGCAGAGGGGGACAGGGCTCTGGAAACACCATATATTTT.

V gene TRBV15 combines with J gene TRBJ2-4, with 7 bases fitting TRBD1. This CDR3 has 12 residues. Germline lookup yields CDR1 LNHNV and CDR2 YYDKDF (reference sequence). Germline trimming cut 3 bases from V and 7 bases from J; bases unmatched to any gene: 0. The CDR3 spells CATSRDRNIQYF. The CDR3 coding sequence is TGTGCCACCAGCAGGGACAGGAACATTCAGTACTTC.

The V call is TRBV10-3, the J call TRBJ1-1; D might be TRBD1 (5 bases). Germline CDR1 and CDR2: ENHRY and SYGVKD. The CDR3 is made up of 14 amino acids. V lost 7 bases and J lost 0, with 12 bases in between. Here the CDR3 DNA reads TGTGCCATCAAACAGACAGAGATGAACACTGAAGCTTTCTTT. Encoded protein: CAIKQTEMNTEAFF.

The rearrangement uses TRBV27 and TRBJ2-3, with a weak D call TRBD2 (6 bases). Germline V lookup: CDR1 MNHEY, CDR2 SMNVEV (reference sequence). Trimming left V 8 bases short and J 4 bases short, with 7 bases between. CDR3 length equals 11 residues. The CDR3 loop reads CASGGPDTQYF. The CDR3 bases are TGTGCCAGCGGAGGGCCAGATACGCAGTATTTT.

The rearrangement links TRBV2 to TRBJ1-2; 12 bases line up with TRBD1. The CDR3 totals 18 residues. CDR1 and CDR2 from the germline V gene are SNHLY and FYNNEI. The J segment lost 4 bases and the V segment lost 2 bases, leaving 11 bases of the junction unmatched. CDR3 sequence: CASSERGTGGAISYGYTF. DNA of the CDR3: TGTGCCAGCAGTGAAAGGGGGACAGGGGGCGCTATCAGCTATGGCTACACCTTC.

The chain joins TRBV5-1 to TRBJ2-3; 7 nucleotides match TRBD1. CDR3 length equals 16 residues. V was pared by 1 base and J by 8 bases, with 13 bases of the junction left unmatched. Germline V gene lookup returns CDR1 SGHRS and CDR2 YFSETQ. The DNA for the CDR3 is TGCGCCAGCAGCTTGCGAGACAGGGTAACAGTTACTACGCAGTATTTT. The encoded protein is CASSLRDRVTVTTQYF.

This sequence joins TRBV7-3 and TRBJ2-7; 7 bases are shared with TRBD1. The CDR3 has 15 residues. V was clipped by 1 base and J by 9 bases; unmatched bases: 12. Germline CDR1 and CDR2: SGHTA and FQGTGA. The CDR3: CASSLKDEGRGSQYF. The CDR3 region has the DNA TGTGCCAGCAGCTTAAAAGACGAGGGCAGGGGGTCGCAGTACTTC.

This chain uses TRBV2 with TRBJ1-2, with 8 bases fitting TRBD1. The CDR3 totals 15 residues. With 2 bases clipped from V and 8 bases from J, the junction kept 10 bases outside the gene matches. CDR1 SNHLY and CDR2 FYNNEI come from the germline V gene. The CDR3 DNA reads TGTGCCAGCAGTGAACCAGGACAGGGAACGGGCGGCTACACCTTC. This codes for CASSEPGQGTGGYTF. Variable domain in full (rest from reference TRBV2 and TRBJ1-2): EPEVTQTPSHQVTQMGQEVILRCVPISNHLYFYWYRQILGQKVEFLVSFYNNEISEKSEIFDDQFSVERPDGSNFTLKIRSTKLEDSAMYFCASSEPGQGTGGYTFGSGTRLTVV.

The V and J genes are TRBV7-9 and TRBJ1-2, with TRBD1 matching 11 bases. The CDR3 loop spans 15 amino acids. From germline, CDR1 is SEHNR and CDR2 FQNEAQ (reference sequence). The V gene end was trimmed by 1 base and the J gene end by 4 bases; junction bases not matched to a gene: 2. CDR3 amino acids: CASSLDGTGGYGYTF. The CDR3 DNA sequence: TGTGCCAGCAGCTTAGACGGGACAGGGGGCTATGGCTACACCTTC.

V and J are TRBV3-1 (or the pseudogene TRBV3-2) and TRBJ2-1; TRBD1 matches 8 bases. The J segment lost 6 bases and the V segment lost 4 bases, leaving 8 bases of the junction unmatched. Germline values: CDR1 LGHDT, CDR2 YNNKEL (reference sequence). This CDR3 comprises 15 residues. CDR3 protein: CASSRGGQVTNEQFF. The CDR3 DNA is TGTGCCAGCAGCCGAGGGGGACAGGTCACCAATGAGCAGTTCTTC.

The chain employs TRBV7-3 and TRBJ2-2, with a tentative D call TRBD2 (5 bases). The CDR3 runs 15 residues. Trimming cost V 0 bases and J 3 bases, with 8 bases left between them. CDR1 SGHTA and CDR2 FQGTGA come from the germline V gene. The DNA for the CDR3 is TGTGCCAGCAGCTTAACGCGGGCGGACACCGGGGAGCTGTTTTTT. Encoded protein: CASSLTRADTGELFF.

J is TRBJ2-5 and V is TRBV7-3; no firm D call. V lost 2 bases and J lost 1, with 5 bases in between. The CDR3 covers 13 residues. Germline V lookup: CDR1 SGHTA, CDR2 FQGTGA. The CDR3 sequence: CASSLGVQETQYF. Here the CDR3 DNA reads TGTGCCAGCAGCTTAGGAGTCCAAGAGACCCAGTACTTC.

The genes are TRBV5-1 and TRBJ1-4; D is unresolved. The CDR3 has 13 amino acids. Germline lookup yields CDR1 SGHRS and CDR2 YFSETQ. Between the trimmed V and J ends, which lost 1 base and 6 bases, there was a span of 7 bases. The chain's CDR3 is CASSLYRYEKLFF. CDR3 coding DNA: TGCGCCAGCAGCTTGTACAGATATGAAAAACTGTTTTTT.

The chain carries TRBV7-9 and TRBJ1-1, with TRBD1 identical over 11 bases. CDR1 is SEHNR and CDR2 is FQNEAQ in the germline V gene (reference sequence). V lost 5 bases to trimming and J lost 7 bases; unmatched junction nucleotides: 6. The CDR3 has 14 amino acids. The CDR3 loop is CASSRTGGGDEAFF. The CDR3 DNA is TGTGCCAGCAGCCGGACAGGGGGCGGGGATGAAGCTTTCTTT.

The chain has TRBV7-9 and TRBJ1-1, with D uncertain. The CDR3 totals 13 residues. V shed 5 bases and J shed 3 bases, with 10 bases lying between them. Germline CDR1 SEHNR, CDR2 FQNEAQ (reference sequence). The CDR3 here is CASSPTMDTEAFF. The CDR3 nucleotides read TGTGCCAGCAGCCCAACAATGGACACTGAAGCTTTCTTT.

V is TRBV5-4 and J is TRBJ1-2; 8 nucleotides align to TRBD1. Germline CDR1 is SGHNT and CDR2 is YYREEE (reference sequence). There are 14 residues in the CDR3. Trimming at V came to 0 bases and at J to 6 bases, leaving 4 bases not matched to a gene. DNA of the CDR3: TGTGCCAGCAGCTTGGGAGGACAGGGCAATGGCTACACCTTC. Translation gives CASSLGGQGNGYTF.